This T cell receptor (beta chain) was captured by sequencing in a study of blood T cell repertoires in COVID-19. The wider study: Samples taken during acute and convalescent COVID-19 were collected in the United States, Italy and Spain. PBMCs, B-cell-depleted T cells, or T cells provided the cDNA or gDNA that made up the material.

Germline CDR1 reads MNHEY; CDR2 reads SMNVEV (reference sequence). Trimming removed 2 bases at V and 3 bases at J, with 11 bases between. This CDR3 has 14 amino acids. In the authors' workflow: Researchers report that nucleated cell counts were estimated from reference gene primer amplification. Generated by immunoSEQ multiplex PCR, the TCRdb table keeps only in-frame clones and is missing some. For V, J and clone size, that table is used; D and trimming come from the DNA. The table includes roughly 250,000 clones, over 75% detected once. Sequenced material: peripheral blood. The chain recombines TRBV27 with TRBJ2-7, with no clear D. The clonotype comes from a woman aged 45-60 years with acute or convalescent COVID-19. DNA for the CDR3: TGTGCCAGCAGTTTAGGTCAGGCTGACTACGAGCAGTACTTC. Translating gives CASSLGQADYEQYF.